A selection of T cell receptor beta chains follows, all from one sample in a study of T cell responses to AZD1222 COVID-19 vaccine. Profiled with immunoSEQ multiplex PCR; TCRdb holds only in-frame clones, not every one. The data contain more than 95,000 clones, 90% to 95% of them singletons. The sequences come from peripheral blood, collected on day 0 of AZD1222 vaccination. The receptors were sampled from an adult in good health. CDR3s include the opening cysteine and the closing phenylalanine or tryptophan. A D gene is named only where the DNA matches it firmly. The size of a clone is reported for some rows only, either as once, few or many, or as a class for expanded clones.

D	J	size	V	DNA	CDR3
TRBD1	TRBJ1-5	.	TRBV27	TGTGCCAGCAGTGCGACAGGGGACTGGAATCAGCCCCAGCATTTT	CASSATGDWNQPQHF
.	TRBJ2-7	.	TRBV5-1	TGCGCCAGCAGCTTGACTGTCAGGACCCCCGAGCAGTACTTC	CASSLTVRTPEQYF
.	TRBJ2-3	.	TRBV6-5	TGTGCCAGCAGTCCGCCGGGGAGTGTAGATACGCAGTATTTT	CASSPPGSVDTQYF
.	TRBJ2-3	.	TRBV29-1	TGCAGCGTTGCCCGGGAGTGGGCACGCACGCAGTATTTT	CSVAREWARTQYF
.	TRBJ1-5	.	TRBV27	TGTGCCAGCAGTTCGGGTCGAGGCAATCAGCCCCAGCATTTT	CASSSGRGNQPQHF
.	TRBJ1-1	.	TRBV29-1	TGCAGCGTTGACAGGGACATGAACACTGAAGCTTTCTTT	CSVDRDMNTEAFF
TRBD1	TRBJ1-5	once	TRBV27	TGTGCCAGCAGTCCCTTGATGGGGGACAGTGATCAGCCCCAGCATTTT	CASSPLMGDSDQPQHF
TRBD1	TRBJ2-7	.	TRBV4-1	TGCGCCAGCAGCCAAGCCGGGACAGGGGGCTACGAGCAGTACTTC	CASSQAGTGGYEQYF
.	TRBJ2-3	.	TRBV19	TGTGCCAGTAGTCGGGGCGAGGGAAACACAGATACGCAGTATTTT	CASSRGEGNTDTQYF
.	TRBJ1-5	few	TRBV6-5	TGTGCCAGCAGCCTGGGTGACAGAGGCAATCAGCCCCAGCATTTT	CASSLGDRGNQPQHF
.	TRBJ1-3	.	TRBV19	TGTGCCAGTAGAGGGGGACTGGGAAACACCATATATTTT	CASRGGLGNTIYF